This T cell receptor (beta chain) was recovered during a study of T cell clones after liver transplantation. Overall study context: Graft-donor-reactive sequences were compared with third-party-reactive TCRbeta sequences from pre-transplant mixed lymphocyte reactions. Samples came pre-transplant, pre-randomization before withdrawal, and post-randomization after withdrawal ended.

V was cut by 3 bases and J by 7 bases, with 8 bases left in between. The CDR3 extends over 12 amino acids. Germline CDR1 and CDR2: SGDLS and YYNGEE. Method: immunoSEQ multiplex PCR; TCRdb's copy keeps in-frame clones and lacks some. The table lists tens of thousands of clones, 82% of them singletons, with 0.45% to 0.55% in the top ten. The study's findings and limits: Migration into the graft, not deletion, may explain lost graft donor-reactive T cells. In a couple of subjects, few donor cells limited the measurable donor-reactive repertoire.

A note on this clone: Its specificity is not known.

The sample in question was CD4+ T cells from blood, obtained roughly 3.5 years after liver transplant. The chain carries TRBV9 and TRBJ1-3; D is uncertain. This receptor was identified in a human patient who received a liver transplant. Some of these T cells may belong to the graft donor. CDR3: CASSAYSNTIYF. The DNA of the CDR3 is TGTGCCAGCAGCGCCTACAGTAACACCATATATTTT.